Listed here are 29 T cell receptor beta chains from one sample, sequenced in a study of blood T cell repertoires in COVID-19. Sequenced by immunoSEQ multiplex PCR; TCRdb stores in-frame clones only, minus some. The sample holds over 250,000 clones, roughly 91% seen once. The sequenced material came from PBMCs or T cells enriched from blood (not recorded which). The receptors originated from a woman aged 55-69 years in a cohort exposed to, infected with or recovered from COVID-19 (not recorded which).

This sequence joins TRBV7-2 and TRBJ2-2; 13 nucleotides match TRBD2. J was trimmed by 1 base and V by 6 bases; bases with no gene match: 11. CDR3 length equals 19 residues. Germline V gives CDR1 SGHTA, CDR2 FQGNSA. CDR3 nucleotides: TGTGCCAGCAGTCAACCGGGACTAGCGGGAATGGGGAACACCGGGGAGCTGTTTTTT. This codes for CASSQPGLAGMGNTGELFF. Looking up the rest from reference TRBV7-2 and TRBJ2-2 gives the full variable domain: GAGVSQSPSNKVTEKGKDVELRCDPISGHTALYWYRQSLGQGLEFLIYFQGNSAPDKSGLPSDRFSAERTGGSVSTLTIQRTQQEDSAVYLCASSQPGLAGMGNTGELFFGEGSRLTVL.

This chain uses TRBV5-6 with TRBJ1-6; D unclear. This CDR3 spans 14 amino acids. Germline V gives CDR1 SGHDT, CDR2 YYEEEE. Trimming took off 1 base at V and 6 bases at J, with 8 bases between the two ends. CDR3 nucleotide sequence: TGTGCCAGCAGCTTGCCGGGAATTAATTCACCCCTCCACTTT. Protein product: CASSLPGINSPLHF.

CDR3 bases: TGTGCCAGAAGCTTGGACAGCCTCCCGTGTCGGCCCCAGCATTTT. Protein: CARSLDSLPCRPQHF. This chain links TRBV5-3 with TRBJ1-5; D is undetermined. TRBV5-3 is flagged as an ORF with uncertain function. With 0 bases removed from V and 9 bases from J, the gap between germline ends came to 16 bases. The length of the CDR3 is 15 residues.

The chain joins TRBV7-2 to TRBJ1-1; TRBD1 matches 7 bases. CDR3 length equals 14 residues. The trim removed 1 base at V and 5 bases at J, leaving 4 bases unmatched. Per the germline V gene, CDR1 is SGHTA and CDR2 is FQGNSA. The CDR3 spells CASSLGRGRTEAFF. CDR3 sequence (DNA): TGTGCCAGCAGCTTAGGTAGGGGGCGTACTGAAGCTTTCTTT.

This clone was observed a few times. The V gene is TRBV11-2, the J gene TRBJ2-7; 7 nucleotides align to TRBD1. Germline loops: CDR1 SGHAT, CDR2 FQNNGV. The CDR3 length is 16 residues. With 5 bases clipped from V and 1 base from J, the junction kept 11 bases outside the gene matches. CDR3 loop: CASSIRPRGQSYEQYF. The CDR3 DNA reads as TGTGCCAGCAGCATTCGCCCCCGGGGACAGTCCTACGAGCAGTACTTC.

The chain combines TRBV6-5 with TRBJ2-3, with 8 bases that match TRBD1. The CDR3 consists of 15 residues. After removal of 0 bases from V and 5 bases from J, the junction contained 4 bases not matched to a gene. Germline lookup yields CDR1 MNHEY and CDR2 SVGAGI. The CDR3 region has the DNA TGTGCCAGCAGTTACTCAGCAGGGGGCATAGATACGCAGTATTTT. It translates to CASSYSAGGIDTQYF.

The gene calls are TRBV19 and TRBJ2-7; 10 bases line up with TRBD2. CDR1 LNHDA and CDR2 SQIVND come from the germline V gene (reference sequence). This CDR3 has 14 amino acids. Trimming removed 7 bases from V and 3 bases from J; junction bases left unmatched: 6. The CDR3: CASNPGTSVYEQYF. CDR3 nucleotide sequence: TGTGCCAGTAACCCCGGGACTAGCGTCTACGAGCAGTACTTC.

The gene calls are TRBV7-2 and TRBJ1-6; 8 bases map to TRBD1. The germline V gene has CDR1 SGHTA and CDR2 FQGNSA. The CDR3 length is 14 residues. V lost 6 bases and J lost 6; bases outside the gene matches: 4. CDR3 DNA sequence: TGTGCCAGCAGATCAACAGGGGGTAATTCACCCCTCCACTTT. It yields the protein CASRSTGGNSPLHF.

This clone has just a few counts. CDR3 protein: CASSVRGDTQYF. The CDR3 DNA reads TGTGCCAGCAGCGTAAGAGGGGATACGCAGTATTTT. This chain uses TRBV9 with TRBJ2-3, with D possibly being TRBD2 (5 bases). The germline gives CDR1 SGDLS, CDR2 YYNGEE. The V end lost 1 base, the J end lost 6 bases, and 6 bases lay between the germline ends. The length of the CDR3 is 12 residues.

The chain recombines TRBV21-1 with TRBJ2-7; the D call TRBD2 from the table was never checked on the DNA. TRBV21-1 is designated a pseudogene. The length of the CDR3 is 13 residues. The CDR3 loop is CASRPPYSYEQYF. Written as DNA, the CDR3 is TGTGCCAGCCGTCCTCCCTACTCCTACGAGCAGTACTTC.

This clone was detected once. Here the CDR3 DNA reads TGTGCCAGCAGCTTCTCCTGGCAGGGGGATGGCTACACCTTC. Translating it yields CASSFSWQGDGYTF. The chain is built from TRBV5-4 and TRBJ1-2; 7 bases are shared with TRBD1. Germline V gene data show CDR1 as SGHNT and CDR2 as YYREEE (reference sequence). CDR3 size: 14 residues. The V and J ends lost 2 bases and 6 bases, in that order; junction bases with no gene match: 7.

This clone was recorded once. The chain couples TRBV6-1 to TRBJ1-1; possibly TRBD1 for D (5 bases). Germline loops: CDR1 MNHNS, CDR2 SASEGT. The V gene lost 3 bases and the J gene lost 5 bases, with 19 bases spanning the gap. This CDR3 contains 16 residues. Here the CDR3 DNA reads TGTGCCAGCAGTGATTTATCAATGACAGCTTCTACTGAAGCTTTCTTT. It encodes CASSDLSMTASTEAFF.

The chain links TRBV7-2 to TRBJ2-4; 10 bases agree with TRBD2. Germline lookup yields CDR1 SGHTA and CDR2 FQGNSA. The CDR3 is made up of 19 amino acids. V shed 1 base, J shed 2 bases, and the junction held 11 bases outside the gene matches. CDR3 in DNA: TGTGCCAGCAGCTTAGAAGCGGGAGGGCGGAAGAGTTCCAAAAACATTCAGTACTTC. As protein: CASSLEAGGRKSSKNIQYF.

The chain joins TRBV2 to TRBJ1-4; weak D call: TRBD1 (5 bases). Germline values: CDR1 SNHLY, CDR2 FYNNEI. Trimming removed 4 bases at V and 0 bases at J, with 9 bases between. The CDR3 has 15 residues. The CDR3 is CASSVGGPTNEKLFF. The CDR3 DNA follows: TGTGCCAGCAGTGTCGGGGGTCCAACTAATGAAAAACTGTTTTTT.

For the CDR3, the DNA is TGTGCCACCCGACTAGCGGGTTCCTACAATGAGCAGTTCTTC. The encoded protein is CATRLAGSYNEQFF. The chain is built from TRBV19 and TRBJ2-1; 10 nucleotides agree with TRBD2. The CDR3 sequence is 14 residues long. Germline CDR1 is LNHDA and CDR2 is SQIVND (reference sequence). V trimming: 10 bases; J trimming: 1 base; junction bases outside the gene matches: 4. Combining the CDR3 with reference TRBV19 and TRBJ2-1 gives the whole variable domain DGGITQSPKYLFRKEGQNVTLSCEQNLNHDAMYWYRQDPGQGLRLIYYSQIVNDFQKGDIAEGYSVSREKKESFPLTVTSAQKNPTAFYLCATRLAGSYNEQFFGPGTRLTVL.

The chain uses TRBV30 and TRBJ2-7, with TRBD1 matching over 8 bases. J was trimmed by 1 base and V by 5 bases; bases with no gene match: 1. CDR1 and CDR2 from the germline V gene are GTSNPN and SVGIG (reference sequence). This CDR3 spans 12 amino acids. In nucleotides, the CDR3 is TGTGCCTGGGACAGGGGTTCCTACGAGCAGTACTTC. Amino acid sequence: CAWDRGSYEQYF.

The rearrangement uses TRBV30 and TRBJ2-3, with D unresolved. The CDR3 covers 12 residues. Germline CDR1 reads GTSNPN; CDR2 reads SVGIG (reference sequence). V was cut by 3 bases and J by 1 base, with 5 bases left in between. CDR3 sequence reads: CAWRRGTDTQYF. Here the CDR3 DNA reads TGTGCCTGGAGGAGAGGCACAGATACGCAGTATTTT.

The CDR3 loop reads CASTLAGPYNEQFF. Written as DNA, the CDR3 is TGTGCCAGTACTTTAGCGGGGCCCTACAATGAGCAGTTCTTC. V usage is TRBV19 and J usage is TRBJ2-1, with 8 nucleotides matching TRBD2. The CDR3 has 14 residues. The junction had 4 bases not matched to a gene; V was cut back by 7 bases and J by 2 bases. CDR1 is LNHDA and CDR2 is SQIVND in the germline V gene (reference sequence).

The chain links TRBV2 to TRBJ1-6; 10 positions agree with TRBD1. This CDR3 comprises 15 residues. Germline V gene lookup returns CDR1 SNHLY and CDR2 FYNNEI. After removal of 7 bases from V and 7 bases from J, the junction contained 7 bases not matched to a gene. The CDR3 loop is CASTTRQGANSPLHF. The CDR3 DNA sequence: TGTGCCAGCACCACCAGACAGGGGGCAAATTCACCCCTCCACTTT.

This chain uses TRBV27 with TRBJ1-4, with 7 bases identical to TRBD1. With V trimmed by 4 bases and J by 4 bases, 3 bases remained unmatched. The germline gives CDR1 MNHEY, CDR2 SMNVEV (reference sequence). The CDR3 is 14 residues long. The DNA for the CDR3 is TGTGCCAGCAGTTCAGGACAGGTTAATGAAAAACTGTTTTTT. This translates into CASSSGQVNEKLFF.

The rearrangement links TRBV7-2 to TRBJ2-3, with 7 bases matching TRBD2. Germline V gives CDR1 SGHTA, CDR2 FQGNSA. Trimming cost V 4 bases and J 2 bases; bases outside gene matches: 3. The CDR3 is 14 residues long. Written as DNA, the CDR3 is TGTGCCAGCAGCTCCGGACTAGTCACAGATACGCAGTATTTT. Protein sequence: CASSSGLVTDTQYF.

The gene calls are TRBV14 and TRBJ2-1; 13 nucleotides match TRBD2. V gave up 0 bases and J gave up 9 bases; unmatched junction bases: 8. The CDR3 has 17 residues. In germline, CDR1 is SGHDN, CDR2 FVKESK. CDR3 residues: CASSQDQTSGRGGEQFF. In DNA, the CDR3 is TGTGCCAGCAGCCAAGATCAAACTAGCGGGAGGGGAGGTGAGCAGTTCTTC.

The chain's CDR3 is CASSLVVAGYTGELFF. CDR3 DNA sequence: TGTGCCAGCAGCCTAGTGGTAGCGGGGTACACCGGGGAGCTGTTTTTT. This chain uses TRBV14 with TRBJ2-2; 8 nucleotides match TRBD2. V gave up 4 bases and J gave up 3 bases; unmatched junction bases: 7. The length of the CDR3 is 16 residues. The germline V gene has CDR1 SGHDN and CDR2 FVKESK.

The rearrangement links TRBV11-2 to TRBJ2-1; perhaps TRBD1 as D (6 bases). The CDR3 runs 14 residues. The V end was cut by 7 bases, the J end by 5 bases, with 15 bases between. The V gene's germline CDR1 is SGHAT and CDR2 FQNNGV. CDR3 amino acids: CASTLRDTNNEQFF. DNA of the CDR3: TGTGCCAGCACCCTCCGGGACACCAACAATGAGCAGTTCTTC.

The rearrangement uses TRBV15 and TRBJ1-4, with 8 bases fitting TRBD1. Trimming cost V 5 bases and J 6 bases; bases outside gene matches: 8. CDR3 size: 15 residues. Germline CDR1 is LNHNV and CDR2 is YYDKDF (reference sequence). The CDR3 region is CATSPGQVEDEKLFF. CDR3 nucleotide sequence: TGTGCCACCAGCCCGGGACAGGTGGAGGATGAAAAACTGTTTTTT.

The CDR3 nucleotides are TGTGCCAGTAGTGTAAGCGGGAGTTCAGATACGCAGTATTTT. It codes for CASSVSGSSDTQYF. The rearrangement joins TRBV19 to TRBJ2-3, with 8 bases aligning to TRBD2. The CDR3 spans 14 residues. Germline CDR1 LNHDA, CDR2 SQIVND (reference sequence). The junction had 5 bases not matched to a gene; V was cut back by 5 bases and J by 4 bases.

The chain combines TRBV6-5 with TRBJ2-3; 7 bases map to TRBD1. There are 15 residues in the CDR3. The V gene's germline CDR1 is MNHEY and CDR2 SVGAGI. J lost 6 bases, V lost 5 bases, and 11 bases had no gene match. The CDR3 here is CASSIGQALGDTQYF. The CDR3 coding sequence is TGTGCCAGCAGTATAGGACAGGCGCTCGGGGATACGCAGTATTTT.

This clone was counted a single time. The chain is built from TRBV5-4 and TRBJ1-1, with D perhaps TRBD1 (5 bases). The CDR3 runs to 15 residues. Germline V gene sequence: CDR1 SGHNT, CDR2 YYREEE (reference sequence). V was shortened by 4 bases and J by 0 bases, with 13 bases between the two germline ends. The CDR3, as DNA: TGTGCCAGCAGCCCCCCGCGGGGGATGAACACTGAAGCTTTCTTT. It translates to CASSPPRGMNTEAFF.

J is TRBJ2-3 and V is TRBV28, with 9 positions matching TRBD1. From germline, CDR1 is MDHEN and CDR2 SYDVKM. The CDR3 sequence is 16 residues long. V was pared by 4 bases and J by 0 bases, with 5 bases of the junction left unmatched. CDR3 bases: TGTGCCAGCAGTTCTCCCGGGACAGGGAGCACAGATACGCAGTATTTT. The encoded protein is CASSSPGTGSTDTQYF.